The 15 T cell receptor beta chains listed next were all sequenced from one sample in a study of T cell changes during pregnancy in multiple sclerosis. Here immunoSEQ multiplex PCR was the method, and the copy in TCRdb shows in-frame clones only, minus some. The top ten clones hold 0.85% to 0.95% of a sample with some 57,000 clones, about 90% of them seen once. This sample comprised peripheral blood, obtained in the first trimester of pregnancy. All receptors come from a female donor in good health, enrolled as a control in a pregnancy study.

This clone has just one count. This chain links TRBV7-2 with TRBJ2-3; maybe TRBD2 (6 bases). Germline V gene data show CDR1 as SGHTA and CDR2 as FQGNSA. V lost 2 bases and J lost 4, with 19 bases in between. The CDR3 spans 17 residues. The CDR3 protein is CASSLPLARRRADTQYF. CDR3 bases: TGTGCCAGCAGCTTACCGCTAGCGAGGCGACGGGCAGATACGCAGTATTTT. Full variable domain (rest looked up from reference TRBV7-2 and TRBJ2-3): GAGVSQSPSNKVTEKGKDVELRCDPISGHTALYWYRQSLGQGLEFLIYFQGNSAPDKSGLPSDRFSAERTGGSVSTLTIQRTQQEDSAVYLCASSLPLARRRADTQYFGPGTRLTVL.

The rearrangement joins TRBV11-1 to TRBJ2-7; possibly TRBD1 for D (6 bases). Per germline, CDR1 SGHAT and CDR2 FQDESV (reference sequence). The CDR3 extends over 13 amino acids. Trimming shortened V by 5 bases and J by 5 bases, and 13 bases separated the two germline ends. The CDR3 sequence: CASSPWDTDEQYF. The CDR3 nucleotides are TGTGCCAGCAGCCCCTGGGACACCGACGAGCAGTACTTC.

This chain connects TRBV9 to TRBJ2-7; D might be TRBD2 (7 bases). Germline V CDR1 and CDR2: SGDLS, YYNGEE. CDR3 length: 15 residues. The germline V and J ends were trimmed by 4 bases and 2 bases, with 16 bases remaining between them. Written as DNA, the CDR3 is TGTGCCAGCAGCCCACGAGAGGGGGGGCCCTACGAGCAGTACTTC. Translating gives CASSPREGGPYEQYF.

The chain carries TRBV4-3 and TRBJ2-3; 13 bases match TRBD2. The CDR3 sequence is 16 residues long. The J segment lost 6 bases and the V segment lost 3 bases, leaving 6 bases of the junction unmatched. The germline V gene encodes CDR1 LGHNA and CDR2 YSLEER. The CDR3: CASSHLTTSGGDTQYF. In DNA, the CDR3 is TGCGCCAGCAGCCACCTAACGACTAGCGGGGGGGATACGCAGTATTTT.

The chain has TRBV11-3 and TRBJ1-1; 7 bases line up with TRBD1. Germline-derived CDR1 and CDR2 are SGHNT and YENEEA. V dropped 3 bases and J dropped 5; count of bases not matched to a gene: 3. The CDR3 totals 13 residues. For the CDR3, the DNA is TGTGCCAGCAGCTTGCCCAGGGGGACTGAAGCTTTCTTT. Translating gives CASSLPRGTEAFF.

The chain has TRBV4-2 and TRBJ2-5, with 12 bases matching TRBD1. The CDR3 spans 15 residues. The germline CDR1 and CDR2 sequences are LGHNA and YNFKEQ. The J segment lost 5 bases and the V segment lost 3 bases, leaving 4 bases of the junction unmatched. The chain's CDR3 is CASSQGQGADETQYF. In nucleotides, the CDR3 is TGTGCCAGCAGCCAGGGACAGGGGGCTGATGAGACCCAGTACTTC.

V gene TRBV5-4 combines with J gene TRBJ1-2, with D perhaps TRBD1 (5 bases). The V gene's germline CDR1 is SGHNT and CDR2 YYREEE (reference sequence). This CDR3 spans 12 amino acids. Trimming removed 0 bases at V and 5 bases at J, with 5 bases between. CDR3 bases: TGTGCCAGCAGCTTGGGACAGTATGGCTACACCTTC. This codes for CASSLGQYGYTF.

The rearrangement joins TRBV7-8 to TRBJ2-1; 13 bases are a match to TRBD2. The ends lost 4 bases at V and 9 bases at J; junction bases unmatched: 12. The CDR3 is 17 residues long. Germline assignment: CDR1 SGHVS and CDR2 FQNEAQ. CDR3 residues: CASSYGLAGAPGGEQFF. Written as DNA, the CDR3 is TGTGCCAGCAGCTACGGACTAGCGGGGGCCCCCGGCGGTGAGCAGTTCTTC.

In this sample, this clone turned up once. The chain carries TRBV7-9 and TRBJ2-1; 8 positions agree with TRBD2. V was clipped by 5 bases and J by 3 bases; unmatched bases: 9. Germline V gives CDR1 SEHNR, CDR2 FQNEAQ (reference sequence). This CDR3 comprises 16 residues. The CDR3 DNA sequence: TGTGCCAGCAGCCCCCCCGGGGGGGAAAGCTACAATGAGCAGTTCTTC. This gives the protein CASSPPGGESYNEQFF.

V is TRBV6-5 and J is TRBJ2-7, with D uncertain. The CDR3 is 13 residues long. With 8 bases removed from V and 0 bases from J, the gap between germline ends came to 11 bases. The germline gives CDR1 MNHEY, CDR2 SVGAGI. The chain's CDR3 is CASAQQISYEQYF. Here the CDR3 DNA reads TGTGCCAGCGCGCAACAGATCTCCTACGAGCAGTACTTC.

V gene TRBV9 combines with J gene TRBJ2-7; no firm D call. Germline V gene data show CDR1 as SGDLS and CDR2 as YYNGEE. The CDR3 covers 13 residues. Trimming left V 4 bases short and J 5 bases short, with 13 bases between. CDR3 DNA: TGTGCCAGCAGCCCAGGCTCGGTCGACGAGCAGTACTTC. Its protein product is CASSPGSVDEQYF. Looking up the rest from reference TRBV9 and TRBJ2-7 gives the full variable domain: DSGVTQTPKHLITATGQRVTLRCSPRSGDLSVYWYQQSLDQGLQFLIQYYNGEERAKGNILERFSAQQFPDLHSELNLSSLELGDSALYFCASSPGSVDEQYFGPGTRLTVT.

The chain uses TRBV4-3 and TRBJ2-2, with D possibly TRBD2 on 5 matching bases. Germline loops: CDR1 LGHNA, CDR2 YSLEER. The CDR3 sequence is 16 residues long. The germline V and J ends were trimmed by 1 base and 3 bases, with 12 bases remaining between them. CDR3 in amino acids: CASSQGIGEHTGELFF. The CDR3 coding sequence is TGCGCCAGCAGCCAAGGCATCGGGGAGCACACCGGGGAGCTGTTTTTT.

The chain employs TRBV9 and TRBJ1-1; D gene ambiguous. The ends were cut back, 5 bases at V and 0 bases at J, with 14 bases in the middle. From germline, CDR1 is SGDLS and CDR2 YYNGEE. The CDR3 contains 15 residues. The CDR3 sequence: CASSSSRTVNTEAFF. DNA of the CDR3: TGTGCCAGCAGTTCTAGCCGGACGGTGAACACTGAAGCTTTCTTT. Complete variable domain (other parts from reference TRBV9 and TRBJ1-1): DSGVTQTPKHLITATGQRVTLRCSPRSGDLSVYWYQQSLDQGLQFLIQYYNGEERAKGNILERFSAQQFPDLHSELNLSSLELGDSALYFCASSSSRTVNTEAFFGQGTRLTVV.

V usage is TRBV2 and J usage is TRBJ2-1, with D maybe TRBD2 (6 bases). Germline CDR1 SNHLY, CDR2 FYNNEI. V was cut by 2 bases and J by 0 bases, with 8 bases left in between. The CDR3 sequence is 15 residues long. Here the CDR3 reads CASSEPGSSYNEQFF. In nucleotides, the CDR3 is TGTGCCAGCAGTGAACCCGGGAGCTCCTACAATGAGCAGTTCTTC. The full variable domain, its missing parts supplied by reference TRBV2 and TRBJ2-1, is EPEVTQTPSHQVTQMGQEVILRCVPISNHLYFYWYRQILGQKVEFLVSFYNNEISEKSEIFDDQFSVERPDGSNFTLKIRSTKLEDSAMYFCASSEPGSSYNEQFFGPGTRLTVL.

The V gene is TRBV7-2, the J gene TRBJ2-5; D is uncertain. The CDR3 contains 15 residues. V gave up 4 bases and J gave up 6 bases, with 18 bases separating them. CDR1 SGHTA and CDR2 FQGNSA come from the germline V gene. As DNA, the CDR3 is TGTGCCAGCAGCTACCAAACGTCGGGTTCGAAGACCCAGTACTTC. Translation: CASSYQTSGSKTQYF.